A single TCR beta chain is shown here with its context. Its target antigen remains unknown. No qualities accompany the bases; no much larger clone lies one base away. The sample's time point label, in plain terms: week 47, end of study. Each vaccine dose, consisting of 300 ug of a 20-mer mutant IDH1 peptide in Montanide, was administered subcutaneously with topical imiquimod. Patients were given eight vaccinations, in weeks 1, 3, 5, 7, 11, 15, 19 and 23, which matched visits V03 through V10. Donors had newly diagnosed WHO grade 3 or 4 IDH1-mutant astrocytomas with loss of nuclear ATRX. The samples were drawn from NOA16, a multicentre, single-arm, open-label phase I trial in Germany that tested a mutant IDH1 peptide vaccine in humans for the first time. Genomic DNA for TCRB sequencing was extracted from EDTA blood using the DNeasy Blood and Tissue Kit. Libraries were made using the immunoSEQ multiplex PCR assay. Rearranged TCR beta chain sequences were amplified with the hsTCRB Kit following the manufacturer's protocol. Sequencing of TCRB libraries was carried out on an Illumina MiSeq. In the paper's pipeline: The proprietary platform of the kit vendor was used for demultiplexing, trimming and gene mapping. The clones in this table, taken by TCRdb from immuneACCESS, are in-frame only. Not every clone is retained; where verified, under half of the shortfall comes from an unresolved V gene, and the cause of the rest is unknown. V and J calls and clone size are given by that table; D and trimming were obtained from the DNA. This sample gives about 24,000 clones in total; roughly 87% of them show up just once. Roughly 3.8% of the sample is taken by the ten largest.

This sample is part of a study of a mutant IDH1 vaccine in newly diagnosed glioma (dated by TCRdb to the early 2020s). Regarding the complete study: In the chemotherapy-containing groups, vaccination started alongside temozolomide cycles, whereas in patients who had radiotherapy alone it started 4-6 weeks after radiotherapy. For exploratory analyses, longitudinal TCRB deep sequencing was carried out in around 24 treated patients wherever samples were available. Of the 30 or so patients who were treated, approximately 60% were male and approximately 38% were female, and the mean age was roughly 40 years. Peripheral blood samples were drawn at six visits, namely V03 (baseline), V05, V07, V10, V12 and V13. Prior to enrollment, standard therapy consisting of radiotherapy alone, temozolomide alone, or radiochemotherapy with temozolomide had been administered to patients, with the combination being received by most patients. The week-35 safety follow-up took place at visit V12, and the week-47 end of study took place at visit V13.

Broad study findings and their caveats: Changes in the top peripheral T cell clonotypes picked up by TCRB sequencing did not appear to be linked to pseudoprogression. Immune responses induced by the vaccine were seen in over 80% of patients across multiple MHC alleles. The authors noted that analyses of patient blood samples could not be reproduced because of sample limitations. Selection of PBMC samples for TCRB deep sequencing was based on availability.

This TCR came from a man aged 40-50 years with glioma. Some clones in this sample may be carry-over from other donors' samples. Sequencing was performed on PBMCs, taken from a glioma patient whose treatment included an IDH1 peptide vaccine.

CDR3 loop: CASSTPGQGFTEAFF. At the DNA level, the sequence is TGTGCCAGTAGTACCCCGGGACAGGGCTTCACTGAAGCTTTCTTT. Recombination linked TRBV19 to TRBJ1-1, with 9 central nucleotides matching TRBD1. The CDR3 runs 15 residues from the cysteine to the phenylalanine. The kept DNA is CDR3 alone, 45 bases in frame from the first base. Trimmed from V: 4 bases; trimmed from J: 4 bases; junction bases lacking a gene match: 7. CDR1 is given as LNHDA and CDR2 as SQIVND, both from the germline V gene (reference sequence).